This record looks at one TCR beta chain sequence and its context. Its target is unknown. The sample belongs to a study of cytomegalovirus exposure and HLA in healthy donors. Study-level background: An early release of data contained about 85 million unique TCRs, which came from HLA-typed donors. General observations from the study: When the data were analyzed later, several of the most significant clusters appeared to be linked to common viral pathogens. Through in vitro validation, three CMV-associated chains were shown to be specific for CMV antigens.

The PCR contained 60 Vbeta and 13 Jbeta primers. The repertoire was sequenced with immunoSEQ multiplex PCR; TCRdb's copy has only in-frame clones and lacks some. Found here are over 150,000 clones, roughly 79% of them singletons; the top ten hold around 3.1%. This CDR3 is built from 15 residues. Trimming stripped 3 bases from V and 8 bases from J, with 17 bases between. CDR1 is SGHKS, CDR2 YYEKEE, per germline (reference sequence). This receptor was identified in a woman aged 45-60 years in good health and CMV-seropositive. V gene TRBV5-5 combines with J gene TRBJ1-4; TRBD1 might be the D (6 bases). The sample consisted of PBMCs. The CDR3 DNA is TGTGCCAGCAGCTATTTTACAGGGTTGAGGGAAAAACTGTTTTTT. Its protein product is CASSYFTGLREKLFF.